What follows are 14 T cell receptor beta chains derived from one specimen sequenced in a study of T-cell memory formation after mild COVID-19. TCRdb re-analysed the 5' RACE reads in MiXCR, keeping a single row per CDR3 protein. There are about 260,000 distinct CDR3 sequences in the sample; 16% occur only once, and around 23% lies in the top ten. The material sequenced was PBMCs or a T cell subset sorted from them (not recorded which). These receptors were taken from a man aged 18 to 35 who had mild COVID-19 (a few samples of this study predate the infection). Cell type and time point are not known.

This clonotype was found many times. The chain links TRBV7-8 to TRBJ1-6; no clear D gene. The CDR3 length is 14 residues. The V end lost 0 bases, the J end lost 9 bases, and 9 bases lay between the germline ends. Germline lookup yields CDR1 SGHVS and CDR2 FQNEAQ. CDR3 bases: TGTGCCAGCAGCTTAGCGCTTGGTGGTTCACCCCTCCACTTT. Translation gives CASSLALGGSPLHF.

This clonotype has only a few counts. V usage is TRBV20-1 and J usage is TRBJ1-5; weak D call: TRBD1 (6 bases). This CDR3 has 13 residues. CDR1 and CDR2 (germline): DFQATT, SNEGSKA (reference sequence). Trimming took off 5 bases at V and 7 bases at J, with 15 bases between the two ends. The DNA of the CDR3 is TGCAGTGCTGAGGGGGGCGGTGGGCAGCCCCAGCATTTT. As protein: CSAEGGGGQPQHF.

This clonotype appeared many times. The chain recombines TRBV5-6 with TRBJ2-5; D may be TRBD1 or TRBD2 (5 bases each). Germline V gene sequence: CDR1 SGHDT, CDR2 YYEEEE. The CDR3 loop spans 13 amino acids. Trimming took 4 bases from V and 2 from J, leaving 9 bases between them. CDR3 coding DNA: TGTGCCAGCAGCCGGGGACGTCAAGAGACCCAGTACTTC. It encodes CASSRGRQETQYF. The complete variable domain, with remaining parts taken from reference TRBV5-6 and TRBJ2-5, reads DAGVTQSPTHLIKTRGQQVTLRCSPKSGHDTVSWYQQALGQGPQFIFQYYEEEERQRGNFPDRFSGHQFPNYSSELNVNALLLGDSALYLCASSRGRQETQYFGPGTRLLVL.

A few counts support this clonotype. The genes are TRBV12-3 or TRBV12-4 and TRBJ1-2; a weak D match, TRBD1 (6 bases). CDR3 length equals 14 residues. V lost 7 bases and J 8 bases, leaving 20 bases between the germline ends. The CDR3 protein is CASTARTGIGGYTF. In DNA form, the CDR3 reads TGTGCCAGCACTGCCCGAACAGGGATAGGCGGCTACACCTTC.

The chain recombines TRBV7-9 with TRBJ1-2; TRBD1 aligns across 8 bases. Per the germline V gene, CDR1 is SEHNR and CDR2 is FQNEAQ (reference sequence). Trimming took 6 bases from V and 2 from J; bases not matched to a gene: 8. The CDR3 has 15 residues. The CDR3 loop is CASSKPGQDNYGYTF. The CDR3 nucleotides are TGTGCCAGCAGTAAACCGGGACAGGACAACTATGGCTACACCTTC.

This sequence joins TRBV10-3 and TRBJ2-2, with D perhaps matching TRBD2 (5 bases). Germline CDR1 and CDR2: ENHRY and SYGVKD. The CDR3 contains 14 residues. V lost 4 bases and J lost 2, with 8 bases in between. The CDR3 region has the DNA TGTGCCATCAGTGGCCGGGATAACACCGGGGAGCTGTTTTTT. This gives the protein CAISGRDNTGELFF.

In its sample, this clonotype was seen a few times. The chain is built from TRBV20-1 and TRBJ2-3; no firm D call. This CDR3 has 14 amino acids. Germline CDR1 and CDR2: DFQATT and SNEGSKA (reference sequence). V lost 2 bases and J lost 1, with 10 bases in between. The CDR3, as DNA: TGCAGTGCTAGATCAGAAACGGGCACAGATACGCAGTATTTT. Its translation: CSARSETGTDTQYF.

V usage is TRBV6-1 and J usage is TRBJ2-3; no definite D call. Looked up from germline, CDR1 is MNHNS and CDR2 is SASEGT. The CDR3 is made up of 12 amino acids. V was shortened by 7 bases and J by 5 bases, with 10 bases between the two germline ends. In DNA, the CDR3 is TGTGCCAGCACCCAAGGGCGAGATACGCAGTATTTT. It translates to CASTQGRDTQYF.

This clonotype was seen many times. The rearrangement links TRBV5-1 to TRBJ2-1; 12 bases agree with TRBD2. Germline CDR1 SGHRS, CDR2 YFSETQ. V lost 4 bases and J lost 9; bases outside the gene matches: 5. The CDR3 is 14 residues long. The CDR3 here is CASSLTSGGREQFF. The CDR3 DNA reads TGCGCCAGCAGCCTGACTAGCGGGGGACGTGAGCAGTTCTTC.

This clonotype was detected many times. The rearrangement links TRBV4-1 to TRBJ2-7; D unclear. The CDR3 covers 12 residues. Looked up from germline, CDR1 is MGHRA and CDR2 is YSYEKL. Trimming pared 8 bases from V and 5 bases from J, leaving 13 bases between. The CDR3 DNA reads TGCGCCAGCGGCCGAGACGGTGACGAGCAGTACTTC. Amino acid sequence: CASGRDGDEQYF.

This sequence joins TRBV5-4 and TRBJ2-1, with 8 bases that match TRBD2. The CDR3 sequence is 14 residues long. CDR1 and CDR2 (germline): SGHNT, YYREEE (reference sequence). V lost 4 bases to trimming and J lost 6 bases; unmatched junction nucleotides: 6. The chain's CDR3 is CASSPVAGSNEQFF. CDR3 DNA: TGTGCCAGCAGCCCAGTAGCGGGGAGCAATGAGCAGTTCTTC.

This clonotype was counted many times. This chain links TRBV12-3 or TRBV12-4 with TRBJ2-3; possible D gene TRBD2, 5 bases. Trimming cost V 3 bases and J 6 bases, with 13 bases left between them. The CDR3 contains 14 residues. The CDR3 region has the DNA TGTGCCAGCAGTTTGACTACCGCTGGGGATACGCAGTATTTT. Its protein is CASSLTTAGDTQYF.

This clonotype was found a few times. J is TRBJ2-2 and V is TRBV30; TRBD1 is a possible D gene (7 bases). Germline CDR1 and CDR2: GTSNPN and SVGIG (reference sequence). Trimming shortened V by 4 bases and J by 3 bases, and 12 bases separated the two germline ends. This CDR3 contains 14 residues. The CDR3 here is CAWNGRGDTGELFF. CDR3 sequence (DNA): TGTGCCTGGAACGGCAGGGGGGACACCGGGGAGCTGTTTTTT.

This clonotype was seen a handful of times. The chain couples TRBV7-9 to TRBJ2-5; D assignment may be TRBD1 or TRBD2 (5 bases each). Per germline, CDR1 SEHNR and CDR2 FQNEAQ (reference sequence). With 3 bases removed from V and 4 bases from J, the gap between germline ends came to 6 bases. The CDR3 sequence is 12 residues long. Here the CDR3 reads CASSLGVETQYF. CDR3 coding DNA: TGTGCCAGCAGCTTGGGGGTAGAGACCCAGTACTTC.